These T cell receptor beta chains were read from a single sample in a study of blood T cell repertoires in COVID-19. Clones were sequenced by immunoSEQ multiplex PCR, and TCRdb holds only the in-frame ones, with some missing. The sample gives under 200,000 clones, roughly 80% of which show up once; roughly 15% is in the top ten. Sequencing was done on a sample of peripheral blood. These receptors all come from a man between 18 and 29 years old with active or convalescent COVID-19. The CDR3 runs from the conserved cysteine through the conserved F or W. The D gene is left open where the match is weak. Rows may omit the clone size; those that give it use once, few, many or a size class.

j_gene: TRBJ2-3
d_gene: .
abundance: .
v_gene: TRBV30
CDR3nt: TGTGCCTGGAGTGTGTTTTCCGCAGATACGCAGTATTTT
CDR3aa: CAWSVFSADTQYF

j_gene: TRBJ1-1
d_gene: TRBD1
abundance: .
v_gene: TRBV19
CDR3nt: TGTGCCAGTAGTATGACAGGGTTAGAAGCTTTCTTT
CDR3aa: CASSMTGLEAFF

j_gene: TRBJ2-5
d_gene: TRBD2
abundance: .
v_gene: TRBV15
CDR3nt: TGTGCCACCAGCAGAGAAGCAACTAGCGGGGTTCGAGAGACCCAGTACTTC
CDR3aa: CATSREATSGVRETQYF

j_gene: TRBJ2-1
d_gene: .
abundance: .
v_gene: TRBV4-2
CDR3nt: TGTGCCAGCAGCCAAGGGGTGCAGACTTCACAGTTCTTC
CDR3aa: CASSQGVQTSQFF

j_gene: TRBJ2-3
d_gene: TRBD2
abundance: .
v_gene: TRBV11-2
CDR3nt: TGTGCCAGCAGTTGGACTAGTAGCACAGATACGCAGTATTTT
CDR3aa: CASSWTSSTDTQYF

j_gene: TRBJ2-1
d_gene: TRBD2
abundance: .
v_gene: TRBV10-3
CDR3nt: TGTGCCATCAGTGAGAATGATAGCGGGAATGAGCAGTTCTTC
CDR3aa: CAISENDSGNEQFF

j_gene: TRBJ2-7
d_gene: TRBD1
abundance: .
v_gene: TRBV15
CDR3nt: TGTGCCACCAGCAGAGAGGGGACAGTCGTATCCTACGAGCAGTACTTC
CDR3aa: CATSREGTVVSYEQYF

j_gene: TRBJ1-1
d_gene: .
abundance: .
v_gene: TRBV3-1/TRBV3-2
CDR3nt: TGTGCCAGCAGCCCCGAGGTAGGCAGCTTGAACACTGAAGCTTTCTTT
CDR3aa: CASSPEVGSLNTEAFF

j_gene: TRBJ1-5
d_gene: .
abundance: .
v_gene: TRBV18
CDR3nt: TGTGCCAGCTCACCGGGGGGAGATCAGCCCCAGCATTTT
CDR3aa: CASSPGGDQPQHF

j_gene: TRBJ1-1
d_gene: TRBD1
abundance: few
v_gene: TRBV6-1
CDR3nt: TGTGCCAGCAGTGATGGACTCTATGGGACAGGGAACACTGAAGCTTTCTTT
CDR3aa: CASSDGLYGTGNTEAFF

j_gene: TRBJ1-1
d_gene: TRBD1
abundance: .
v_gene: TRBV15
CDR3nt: TGTGCCACCAGCAAACCCCGACAGGGAGGCACTGAAGCTTTCTTT
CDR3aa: CATSKPRQGGTEAFF

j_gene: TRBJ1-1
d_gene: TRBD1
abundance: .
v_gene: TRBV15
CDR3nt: TGTGCCACCAGCAGATCCGGGACAGTGAACACTGAAGCTTTCTTT
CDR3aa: CATSRSGTVNTEAFF

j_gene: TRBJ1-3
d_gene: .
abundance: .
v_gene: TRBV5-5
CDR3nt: TGTGCCAGCAGCTTGCGTCCGGGTGACCACTCTGGAAACACCATATATTTT
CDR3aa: CASSLRPGDHSGNTIYF

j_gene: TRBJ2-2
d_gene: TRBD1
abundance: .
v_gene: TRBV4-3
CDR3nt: TGCGCCAGCGGACAGGGCCAGAACACCGGGGAGCTGTTTTTT
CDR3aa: CASGQGQNTGELFF

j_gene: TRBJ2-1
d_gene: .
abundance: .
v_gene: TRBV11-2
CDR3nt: TGTGCCAGCAGCTTACAGGGCCCGTACAATGAGCAGTTCTTC
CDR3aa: CASSLQGPYNEQFF

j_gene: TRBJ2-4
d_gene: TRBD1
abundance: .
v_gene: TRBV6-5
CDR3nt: TGTGCCAGCAGGCCGGGACAGGGGGACATTCAGTACTTC
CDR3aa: CASRPGQGDIQYF

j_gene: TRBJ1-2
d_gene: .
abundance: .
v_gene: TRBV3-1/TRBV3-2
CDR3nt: TGTGCCAGCAGCCAAGAGGGGCGGGATGACTATGGCTACACCTTC
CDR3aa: CASSQEGRDDYGYTF

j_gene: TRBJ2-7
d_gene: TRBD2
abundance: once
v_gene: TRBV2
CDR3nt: TGTGCCAGCAGTTTAGCGGGGGTCACCTACGAGCAGTACTTC
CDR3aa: CASSLAGVTYEQYF

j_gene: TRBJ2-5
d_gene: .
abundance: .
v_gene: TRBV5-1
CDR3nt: TGCGCCAGCAGCTTTAAATCCAAAGGGGATGGGGAGACCCAGTACTTC
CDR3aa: CASSFKSKGDGETQYF

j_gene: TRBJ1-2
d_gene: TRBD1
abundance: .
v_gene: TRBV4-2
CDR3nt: TGTGCCAGCAGCCAAGCCACAGGGGACTTTACCTATGGCTACACCTTC
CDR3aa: CASSQATGDFTYGYTF

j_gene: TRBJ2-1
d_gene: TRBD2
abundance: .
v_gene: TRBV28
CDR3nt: TGTGCCAGCAGTTTAACAACTAGCGGGAGCCACAATGAGCAGTTCTTC
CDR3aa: CASSLTTSGSHNEQFF

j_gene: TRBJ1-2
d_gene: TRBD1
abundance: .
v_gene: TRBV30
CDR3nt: TGTGCCTGTCGACGGGACAGATCCCAAGTGAACTATGGCTACACCTTC
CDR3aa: CACRRDRSQVNYGYTF

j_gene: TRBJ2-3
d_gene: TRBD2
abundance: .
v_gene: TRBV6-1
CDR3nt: TGTGCCAGCAGTGAAAAGGAGGGGGTCTTTGGCGGGAGGGATACGCAGTATTTT
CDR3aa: CASSEKEGVFGGRDTQYF

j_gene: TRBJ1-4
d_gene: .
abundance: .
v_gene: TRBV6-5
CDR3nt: TGTGCCAGCAGTTACCTGAGTAGGGGTGGGAATGAAAAACTGTTTTTT
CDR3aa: CASSYLSRGGNEKLFF

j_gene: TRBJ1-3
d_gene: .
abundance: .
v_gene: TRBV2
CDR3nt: TGTGCCAGCAGTCCGGAGCCAGGAAACACCATATATTTT
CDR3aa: CASSPEPGNTIYF

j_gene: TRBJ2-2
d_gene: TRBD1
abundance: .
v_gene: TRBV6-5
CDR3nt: TGTGCCAGCAGAGGGACAGCGAACACCGGGGAGCTGTTTTTT
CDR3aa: CASRGTANTGELFF

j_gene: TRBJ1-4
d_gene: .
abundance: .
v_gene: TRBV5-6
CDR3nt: TGTGCCAGCAGCTACCGGACAGTTGATAATGAAAAACTGTTTTTT
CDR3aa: CASSYRTVDNEKLFF

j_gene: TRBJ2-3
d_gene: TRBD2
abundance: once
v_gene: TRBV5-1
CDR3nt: TGCGCCAGCAGCTTGGTAGCGGGGGGCACCGCAGATACGCAGTATTTT
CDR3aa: CASSLVAGGTADTQYF

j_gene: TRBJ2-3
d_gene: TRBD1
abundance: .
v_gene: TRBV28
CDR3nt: TGTGCCATCCAGGACAGGGGGCTTTCAGATACGCAGTATTTT
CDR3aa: CAIQDRGLSDTQYF

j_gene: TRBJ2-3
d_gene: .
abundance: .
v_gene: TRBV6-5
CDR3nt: TGTGCCAGCAGGTCATTGCAGGGGAGCACAGATACGCAGTATTTT
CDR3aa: CASRSLQGSTDTQYF

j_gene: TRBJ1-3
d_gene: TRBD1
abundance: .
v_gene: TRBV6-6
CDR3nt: TGTGCCAGCAGCCCGGACAGGGCTGGAAACACCATATATTTT
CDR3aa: CASSPDRAGNTIYF

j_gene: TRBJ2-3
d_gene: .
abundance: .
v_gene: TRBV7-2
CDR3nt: TGTGCCAGCCGGGGGGCCGGCACAGATACGCAGTATTTT
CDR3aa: CASRGAGTDTQYF

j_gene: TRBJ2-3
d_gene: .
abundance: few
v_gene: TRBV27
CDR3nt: TGTGCCAGCAGTTCCGGACATCTGCAGGATACGCAGTATTTT
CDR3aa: CASSSGHLQDTQYF

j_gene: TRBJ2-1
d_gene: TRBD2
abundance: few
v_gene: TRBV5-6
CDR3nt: TGTGCCAGCAGCTTGGGACTAGCGGGAAGCTCCTACAATGAGCAGTTCTTC
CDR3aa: CASSLGLAGSSYNEQFF

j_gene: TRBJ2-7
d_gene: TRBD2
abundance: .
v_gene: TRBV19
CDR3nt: TGTGCCAGTAGTGTCGGGACTAGCGGAAATAACGAGCAGTACTTC
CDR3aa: CASSVGTSGNNEQYF

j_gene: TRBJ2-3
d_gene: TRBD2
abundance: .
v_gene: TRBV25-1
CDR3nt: TGTGCCAGCAGGGGGACTAGCGGATATACGCAGTATTTT
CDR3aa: CASRGTSGYTQYF

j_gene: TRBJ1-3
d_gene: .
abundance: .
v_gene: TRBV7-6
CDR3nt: TGTGCCAGCAGCTACTCCGGGGGCTCTGGAAACACCATATATTTT
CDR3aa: CASSYSGGSGNTIYF

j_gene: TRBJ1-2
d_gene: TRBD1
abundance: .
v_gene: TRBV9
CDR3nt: TGTGCCAGCAGCGTACAGGGACAGGTCAACAACTATGGCTACACCTTC
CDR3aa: CASSVQGQVNNYGYTF

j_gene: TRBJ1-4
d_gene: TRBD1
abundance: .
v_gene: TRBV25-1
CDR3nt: TGTGCCAGCAGTATCCCCGGGACAGGTGCTGAAAAACTGTTTTTT
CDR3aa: CASSIPGTGAEKLFF

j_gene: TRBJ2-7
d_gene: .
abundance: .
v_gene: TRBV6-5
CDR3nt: TGTGCCAGCAGTTACTCGTCGGGGGCCTACGAGCAGTACTTC
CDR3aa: CASSYSSGAYEQYF

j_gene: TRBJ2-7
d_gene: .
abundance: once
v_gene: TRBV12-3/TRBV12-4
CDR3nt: TGTGCCAGCTCCGACAGGGACTTTTACGAGCAGTACTTC
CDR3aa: CASSDRDFYEQYF

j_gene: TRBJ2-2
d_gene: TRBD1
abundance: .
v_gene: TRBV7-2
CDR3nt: TGTGCCAGCAGCCCCTGGACAGGGGGGAACACCGGGGAGCTGTTTTTT
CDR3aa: CASSPWTGGNTGELFF

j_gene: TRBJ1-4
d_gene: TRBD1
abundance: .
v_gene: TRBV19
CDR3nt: TGTGCCAGTAGTAGGGACAGGGATAATGAAAAACTGTTTTTT
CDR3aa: CASSRDRDNEKLFF

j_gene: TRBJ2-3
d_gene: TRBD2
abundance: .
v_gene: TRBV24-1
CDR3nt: TGTGCCACCAGTGATTTCTGGGGGGGTTGCTCGGATACGCAGTATTTT
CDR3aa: CATSDFWGGCSDTQYF

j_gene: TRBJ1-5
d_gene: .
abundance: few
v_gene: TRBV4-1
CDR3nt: TGCGCCAGCAGCCAAGATCCTAAATATCAGCCCCAGCATTTT
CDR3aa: CASSQDPKYQPQHF

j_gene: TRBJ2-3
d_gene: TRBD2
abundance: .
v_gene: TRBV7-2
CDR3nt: TGTGCCAGCACCGAGACTAGCGGGGGGGCGTATACGCAGTATTTT
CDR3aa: CASTETSGGAYTQYF

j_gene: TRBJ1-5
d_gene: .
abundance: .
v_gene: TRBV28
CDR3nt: TGTGCCAGCAGCCGTAGGGGGAAGGGCAATCAGCCCCAGCATTTT
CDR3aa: CASSRRGKGNQPQHF

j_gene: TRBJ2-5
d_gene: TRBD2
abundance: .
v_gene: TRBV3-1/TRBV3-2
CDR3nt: TGTGCCAGCAGCCGCCGGACTAGCGGTCGACAAGAGACCCAGTACTTC
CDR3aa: CASSRRTSGRQETQYF